These T cell receptor beta chains were read from a single sample in a study of T cells in Graves' hyperthyroidism and ophthalmopathy. TCRdb used MiXCR to reprocess the multiplex PCR reads, holding one entry per CDR3 protein. The repertoire includes about 570,000 distinct CDR3 sequences, 14% of them detected once, and approximately 13% sits in the top ten. Sequenced material: blood. The receptors were sampled from a middle-aged woman with Graves' hyperthyroidism. CDR3s include the opening cysteine and the closing phenylalanine or tryptophan. D genes are given only for firm matches. Size is stated for part of the rows, as once, few or many counts, or as a class when the clone is expanded.

j_call,v_call,clone_size,d_call,cdr3_aa,cdr3_nt
TRBJ1-6,TRBV30,many,TRBD1,CAWSVFGQGASPLHF,TGTGCCTGGAGTGTTTTTGGACAGGGGGCCTCACCCCTCCACTTT
TRBJ1-5,TRBV27,-,-,CASSDVGQIQPQHF,TGTGCCAGCAGTGACGTGGGTCAGATTCAGCCCCAGCATTTT
TRBJ2-7,TRBV6-1,many,-,CASSDAGALNEQYF,TGTGCCAGCAGTGATGCAGGGGCTCTTAACGAGCAGTACTTC
TRBJ2-5,TRBV10-1,few,-,CASSDPATETQYF,TGCGCCAGCAGTGACCCGGCGACCGAGACCCAGTACTTC
TRBJ1-1,TRBV3-1,many,-,CASSQGQAAPTEAFF,TGTGCCAGCAGCCAAGGTCAAGCGGCACCCACTGAAGCTTTCTTT
TRBJ2-1,TRBV3-1,many,TRBD2,CASSQDRLAGGNEQFF,TGTGCCAGCAGCCAAGATAGGCTAGCGGGAGGCAATGAGCAGTTCTTC
TRBJ2-1,TRBV29-1,many,-,CSVDSAGRFYNEQFF,TGCAGCGTTGATAGCGCGGGACGTTTTTACAATGAGCAGTTCTTC
TRBJ2-7,TRBV2,many,-,CASIRSAAASATYEQYF,TGTGCCAGCATCCGATCTGCGGCGGCTAGCGCAACCTACGAGCAGTACTTC
TRBJ2-1,TRBV5-1,many,-,CASSLRGGTKNYNEQFF,TGCGCCAGCAGCCTCAGGGGGGGGACTAAAAATTACAATGAGCAGTTCTTC
TRBJ1-6,TRBV2,few,-,CASITDREYNSPLHF,TGTGCCAGCATAACGGACAGAGAGTATAATTCACCCCTCCACTTT
TRBJ2-1,TRBV11-1,many,-,CASSRDLALNEQFF,TGTGCCAGCAGTAGGGACTTAGCTTTAAATGAGCAGTTCTTC
TRBJ1-2,TRBV5-4,many,-,CASSLDRRYGYTF,TGTGCCAGCAGCTTGGACAGAAGATATGGCTACACCTTC
TRBJ2-7,TRBV29-1,few,TRBD1,CSVVDRGQVEQYF,TGCAGCGTTGTGGACAGGGGGCAGGTCGAGCAGTACTTC
TRBJ2-5,TRBV28,-,TRBD2,CASSFGGIGREGAETQYF,TGTGCCAGCAGTTTTGGTGGGATTGGGAGGGAAGGCGCAGAGACCCAGTACTTC
TRBJ2-2,TRBV5-1,many,-,CASSFLLRTQNTGELFF,TGCGCCAGCAGCTTTTTGTTACGGACTCAGAACACCGGGGAGCTGTTTTTT
TRBJ2-3,TRBV20-1,-,-,CSARATGLADTQYF,TGCAGTGCTAGAGCGACGGGCCTGGCAGATACGCAGTATTTT
TRBJ1-5,TRBV7-9,-,-,CASSLVGEFNQPQHF,TGTGCCAGCAGCTTAGTCGGAGAATTCAATCAGCCCCAGCATTTT
TRBJ2-3,TRBV7-8,-,-,CASSQGGGQGDTQYF,TGTGCCAGCAGCCAAGGGGGGGGGCAAGGAGATACGCAGTATTTT
TRBJ2-1,TRBV7-2,many,TRBD2,CASSYGPRGDEQFF,TGTGCCAGCAGCTACGGGCCCCGGGGGGATGAGCAGTTCTTC
TRBJ1-6,TRBV5-6,-,TRBD1,CASSYRGIDNSPLHF,TGTGCCAGCAGCTACAGGGGAATTGACAATTCACCCCTCCACTTT
TRBJ1-1,TRBV27,many,-,CASKNPGSNTEAFF,TGTGCCAGCAAAAATCCAGGCAGTAACACTGAAGCTTTCTTT
TRBJ1-2,TRBV6-1,many,TRBD1,CASSGGQNHGYTF,TGTGCCAGCAGTGGGGGACAGAATCATGGCTACACCTTC
TRBJ2-5,TRBV6-1,many,-,CASSVGVETQYF,TGTGCCAGCAGTGTGGGAGTCGAGACCCAGTACTTC
TRBJ2-6,TRBV11-2,many,-,CASSLVGHSGANVLTF,TGTGCCAGCAGCTTAGTCGGGCACTCTGGGGCCAACGTCCTGACTTTC
TRBJ2-7,TRBV2,few,-,CASRGRGTYVQYF,TGTGCCAGCAGAGGGCGGGGAACCTACGTGCAGTACTTC
TRBJ2-7,TRBV20-1,many,TRBD2,CSAPSGSWYEQYF,TGCAGTGCTCCGAGCGGGAGTTGGTACGAGCAGTACTTC
TRBJ2-7,TRBV30,many,TRBD2,CAWNRDYDVEQYF,TGTGCCTGGAACCGGGACTATGATGTTGAGCAGTACTTC
TRBJ1-1,TRBV18,many,-,CASSPQETKNTEAFF,TGTGCCAGCTCACCACAAGAGACAAAGAACACTGAAGCTTTCTTT
TRBJ2-3,TRBV9,-,TRBD2,CASSSQAGGTDTQYF,TGTGCCAGCAGCAGCCAGGCGGGGGGCACAGATACGCAGTATTTT
TRBJ2-5,TRBV5-1,-,-,CASSLADDLQETQYF,TGCGCCAGCAGCTTGGCAGACGACCTACAAGAGACCCAGTACTTC
TRBJ2-7,TRBV11-2,many,TRBD1,CASSSGQTLSYEQYF,TGTGCCAGCAGCTCGGGACAGACCCTCTCCTACGAGCAGTACTTC
TRBJ2-7,TRBV20-1,many,TRBD1,CSARDRQGSSGISYEQYF,TGCAGTGCTAGAGATCGACAGGGATCGTCTGGGATTTCCTACGAGCAGTACTTC
TRBJ2-1,TRBV2,many,-,CASKTTNNEQFF,TGTGCCAGCAAAACTACCAACAATGAGCAGTTCTTC
TRBJ2-1,TRBV5-1,many,TRBD1,CASSLDTPQGGNEQFF,TGCGCCAGCAGCTTGGATACTCCACAGGGGGGCAATGAGCAGTTCTTC
TRBJ2-1,TRBV25-1,few,-,CASSDNLGGIYNEQFF,TGTGCCAGCAGTGATAATCTTGGAGGGATCTACAATGAGCAGTTCTTC
TRBJ1-1,TRBV3-1,many,-,CASSPTGQIGEAFF,TGTGCCAGCAGTCCTACAGGGCAGATAGGTGAAGCTTTCTTT
TRBJ2-1,TRBV5-1,-,TRBD1,CASSLEVVRGRLNEQFF,TGCGCCAGCAGCTTGGAGGTGGTCAGGGGGCGCCTCAATGAGCAGTTCTTC
TRBJ1-1,TRBV3-1,many,-,CASSQASGSTEAFF,TGTGCCAGCAGCCAAGCGTCCGGGAGCACTGAAGCTTTCTTT
TRBJ1-1,TRBV2,many,-,CASSEDSENTEAFF,TGTGCCAGCAGTGAAGACTCAGAGAACACTGAAGCTTTCTTT
TRBJ2-3,TRBV12-3/TRBV12-4,many,-,CASSWSSGITDTQYF,TGTGCCAGCAGTTGGAGTAGCGGAATCACAGATACGCAGTATTTT
TRBJ2-1,TRBV4-1,few,TRBD1,CASRQTGSSYNEQFF,TGCGCCAGCAGGCAGACAGGGAGCTCCTACAATGAGCAGTTCTTC
TRBJ2-3,TRBV11-2,many,TRBD2,CASSLYLAGWEDTQYF,TGTGCCAGCAGCTTATACCTAGCGGGATGGGAGGATACGCAGTATTTT
TRBJ2-1,TRBV28,many,TRBD2,CASTASGNYNEQFF,TGTGCCAGCACGGCTAGCGGCAACTACAATGAGCAGTTCTTC
TRBJ2-1,TRBV2,many,-,CASSEPYYSSIGEQFF,TGTGCCAGCAGTGAACCGTACTACAGCTCCATTGGAGAGCAGTTCTTC
TRBJ2-1,TRBV27,-,TRBD2,CASSLFSGRDGEQFF,TGTGCCAGCAGTTTATTTAGCGGGAGAGACGGTGAGCAGTTCTTC
TRBJ2-1,TRBV12-3/TRBV12-4,-,TRBD1,CASSLRTGGPSYNEQFF,TGTGCCAGCAGTTTAAGGACAGGGGGCCCTTCCTACAATGAGCAGTTCTTC
TRBJ2-1,TRBV5-1,many,TRBD2,CASSLPSGRADNEQFF,TGCGCCAGCAGCTTACCAAGCGGGAGGGCCGACAATGAGCAGTTCTTC
TRBJ2-1,TRBV28,many,-,CASRGSNEQFF,TGTGCCAGCAGAGGGTCGAATGAGCAGTTCTTC
TRBJ2-2,TRBV7-9,many,-,CASTRTVNTGELFF,TGTGCCAGCACTAGGACAGTGAACACCGGGGAGCTGTTTTTT
TRBJ2-7,TRBV15,many,TRBD1,CATSPIPGQGPSYEQYF,TGTGCCACCAGCCCAATACCGGGACAGGGTCCTTCCTACGAGCAGTACTTC
TRBJ1-2,TRBV20-1,many,-,CSARGLSNYGYTF,TGCAGTGCTAGAGGGCTGTCTAACTATGGCTACACCTTC
TRBJ1-2,TRBV5-1,many,-,CASSAGHTNYGYTF,TGCGCCAGCAGCGCGGGACACACTAACTATGGCTACACCTTC
TRBJ2-7,TRBV4-1,many,-,CASSQNGDYEQYF,TGCGCCAGCAGCCAAAACGGGGACTACGAGCAGTACTTC
TRBJ1-2,TRBV2,-,-,CASRSTSGTYGYTF,TGTGCCAGCAGGTCGACTAGCGGGACCTATGGCTACACCTTC
TRBJ2-1,TRBV20-1,-,TRBD1,CSARVGQGLSSRYNEQFF,TGCAGTGCTAGAGTGGGACAGGGGCTGTCTAGCCGCTACAATGAGCAGTTCTTC
TRBJ2-3,TRBV19,-,-,CASTNPGPSTDTQYF,TGTGCCAGTACCAACCCCGGACCAAGCACAGATACGCAGTATTTT